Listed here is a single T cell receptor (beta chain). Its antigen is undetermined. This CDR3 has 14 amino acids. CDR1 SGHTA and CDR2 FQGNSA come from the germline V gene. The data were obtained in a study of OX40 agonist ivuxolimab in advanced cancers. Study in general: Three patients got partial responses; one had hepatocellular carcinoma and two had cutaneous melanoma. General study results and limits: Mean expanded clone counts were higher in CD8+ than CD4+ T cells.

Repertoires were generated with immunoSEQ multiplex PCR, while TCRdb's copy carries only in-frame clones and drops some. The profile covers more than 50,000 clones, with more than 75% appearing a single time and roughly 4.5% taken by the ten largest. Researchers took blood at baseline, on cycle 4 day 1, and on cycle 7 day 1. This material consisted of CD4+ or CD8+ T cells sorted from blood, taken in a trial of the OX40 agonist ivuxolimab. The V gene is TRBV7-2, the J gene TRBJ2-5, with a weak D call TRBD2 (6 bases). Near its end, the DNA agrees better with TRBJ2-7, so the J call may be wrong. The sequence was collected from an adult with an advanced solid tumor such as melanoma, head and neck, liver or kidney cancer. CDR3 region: CASSSGTVSYEQYF. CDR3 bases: TGTGCCAGCAGCTCGGGGACTGTGTCCTACGAGCAGTACTTC.